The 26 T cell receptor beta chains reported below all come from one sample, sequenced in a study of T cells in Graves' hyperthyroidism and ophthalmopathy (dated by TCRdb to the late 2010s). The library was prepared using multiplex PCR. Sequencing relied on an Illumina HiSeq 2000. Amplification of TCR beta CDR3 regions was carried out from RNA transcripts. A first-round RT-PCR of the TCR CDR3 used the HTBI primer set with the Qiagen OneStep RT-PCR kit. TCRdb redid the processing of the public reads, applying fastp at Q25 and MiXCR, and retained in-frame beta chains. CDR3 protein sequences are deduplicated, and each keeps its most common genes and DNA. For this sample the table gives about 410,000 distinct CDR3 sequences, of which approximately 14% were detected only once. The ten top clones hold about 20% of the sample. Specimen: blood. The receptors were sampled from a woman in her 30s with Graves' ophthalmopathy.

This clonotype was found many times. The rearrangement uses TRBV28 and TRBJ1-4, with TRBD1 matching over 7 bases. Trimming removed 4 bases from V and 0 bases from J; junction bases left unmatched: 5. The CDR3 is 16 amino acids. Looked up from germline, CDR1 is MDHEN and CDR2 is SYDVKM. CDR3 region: CASSSGTAATNEKLFF. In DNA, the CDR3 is TGTGCCAGCAGTTCCGGGACAGCTGCAACTAATGAAAAACTGTTTTTT.

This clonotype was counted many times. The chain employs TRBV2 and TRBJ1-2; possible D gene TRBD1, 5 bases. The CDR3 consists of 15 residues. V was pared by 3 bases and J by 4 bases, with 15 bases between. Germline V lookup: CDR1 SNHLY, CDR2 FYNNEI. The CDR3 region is CASSDSRGRSYGYTF. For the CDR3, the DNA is TGTGCCAGCAGTGATAGTAGGGGACGGAGCTATGGCTACACCTTC.

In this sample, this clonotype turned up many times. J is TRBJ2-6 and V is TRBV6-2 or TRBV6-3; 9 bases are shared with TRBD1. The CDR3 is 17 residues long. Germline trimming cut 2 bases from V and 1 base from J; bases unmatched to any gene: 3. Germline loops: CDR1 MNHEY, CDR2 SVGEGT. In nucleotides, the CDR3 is TGTGCCAGCAGTTACGGGACAGGGAAATCTGGGGCCAACGTCCTGACTTTC. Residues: CASSYGTGKSGANVLTF.

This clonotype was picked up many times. The CDR3 sequence is CSARDPTGFYEQYF. The CDR3 DNA follows: TGCAGTGCTAGAGACCCGACAGGTTTCTACGAGCAGTACTTC. V gene TRBV20-1 combines with J gene TRBJ2-7; D might be TRBD1 (6 bases). Germline V gene data show CDR1 as DFQATT and CDR2 as SNEGSKA (reference sequence). V lost 0 bases, J lost 3 bases, and 12 bases lay in between. The CDR3 has 14 residues.

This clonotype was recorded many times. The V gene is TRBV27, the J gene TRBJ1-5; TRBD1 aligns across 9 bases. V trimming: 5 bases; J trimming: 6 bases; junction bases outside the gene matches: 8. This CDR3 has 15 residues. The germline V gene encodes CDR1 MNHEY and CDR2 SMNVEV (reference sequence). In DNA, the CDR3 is TGTGCCAGCAGTCCCAGGACAGGGGTGGCTCAGCCCCAGCATTTT. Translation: CASSPRTGVAQPQHF.

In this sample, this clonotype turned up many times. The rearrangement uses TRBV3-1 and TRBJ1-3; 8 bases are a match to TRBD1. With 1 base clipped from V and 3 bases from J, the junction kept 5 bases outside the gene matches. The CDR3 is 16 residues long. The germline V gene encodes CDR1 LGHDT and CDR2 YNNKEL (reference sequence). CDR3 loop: CASSQVIGTGGNTIYF. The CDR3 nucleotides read TGTGCCAGCAGCCAAGTAATTGGGACAGGTGGAAACACCATATATTTT.

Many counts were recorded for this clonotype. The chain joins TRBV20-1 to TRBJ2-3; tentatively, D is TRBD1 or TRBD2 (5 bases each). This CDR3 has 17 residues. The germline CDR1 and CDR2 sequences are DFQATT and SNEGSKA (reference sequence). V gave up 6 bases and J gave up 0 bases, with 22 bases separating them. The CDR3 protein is CSAPGEWGKSSTDTQYF. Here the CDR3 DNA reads TGCAGTGCCCCTGGGGAGTGGGGGAAATCTAGCACAGATACGCAGTATTTT.

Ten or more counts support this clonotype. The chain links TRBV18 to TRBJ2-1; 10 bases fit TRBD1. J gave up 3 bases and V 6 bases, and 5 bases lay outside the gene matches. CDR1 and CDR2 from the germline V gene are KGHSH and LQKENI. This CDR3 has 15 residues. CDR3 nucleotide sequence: TGTGCCAGCTCCCCCGGGACAGGGGACTACAATGAGCAGTTCTTC. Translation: CASSPGTGDYNEQFF.

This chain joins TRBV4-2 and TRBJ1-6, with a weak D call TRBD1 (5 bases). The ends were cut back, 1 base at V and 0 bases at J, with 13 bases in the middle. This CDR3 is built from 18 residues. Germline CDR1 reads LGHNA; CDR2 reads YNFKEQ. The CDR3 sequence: CASSQVPGPSSYNSPLHF. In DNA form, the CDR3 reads TGTGCCAGCAGCCAAGTCCCGGGGCCGAGCTCCTATAATTCACCCCTCCACTTT.

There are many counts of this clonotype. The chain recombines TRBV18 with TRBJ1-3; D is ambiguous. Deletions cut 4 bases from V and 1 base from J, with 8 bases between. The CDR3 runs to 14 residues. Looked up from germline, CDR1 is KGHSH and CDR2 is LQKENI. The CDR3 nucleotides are TGTGCCAGCTCACAGTCGGGTTCTGGAAACACCATATATTTT. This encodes CASSQSGSGNTIYF.

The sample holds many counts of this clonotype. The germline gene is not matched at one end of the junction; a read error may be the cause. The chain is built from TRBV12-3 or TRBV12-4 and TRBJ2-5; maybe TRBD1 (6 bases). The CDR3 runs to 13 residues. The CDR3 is CASSLGQQETQYF. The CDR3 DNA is TGTGCCAGCAGCTTAGGACAGCAAGAGACCCAGTACTTC.

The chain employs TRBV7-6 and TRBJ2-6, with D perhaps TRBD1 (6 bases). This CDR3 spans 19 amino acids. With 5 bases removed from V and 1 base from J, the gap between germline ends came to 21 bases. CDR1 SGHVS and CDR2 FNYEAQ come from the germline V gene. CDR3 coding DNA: TGTGCCAGCAGCCTGAGGACAGCCTCAGGGATTTCTGGGGCCAACGTCCTGACTTTC. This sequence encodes CASSLRTASGISGANVLTF.

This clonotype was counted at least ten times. CDR3 sequence (DNA): TGTGCCAGCAGCATCTCCGGGACAGGAGTTAATGAGCAGTTCTTC. Amino acids: CASSISGTGVNEQFF. The rearrangement joins TRBV11-2 to TRBJ2-1, with 8 bases that match TRBD1. The ends lost 5 bases at V and 7 bases at J; junction bases unmatched: 10. Germline values: CDR1 SGHAT, CDR2 FQNNGV. The length of the CDR3 is 15 residues.

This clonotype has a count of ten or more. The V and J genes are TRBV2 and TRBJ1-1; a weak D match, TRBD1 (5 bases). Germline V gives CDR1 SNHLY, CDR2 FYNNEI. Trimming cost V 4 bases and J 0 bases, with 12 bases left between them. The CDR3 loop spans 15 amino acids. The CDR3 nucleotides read TGTGCCAGCAGTGGGACACTGAACCTGAACACTGAAGCTTTCTTT. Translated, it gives CASSGTLNLNTEAFF.

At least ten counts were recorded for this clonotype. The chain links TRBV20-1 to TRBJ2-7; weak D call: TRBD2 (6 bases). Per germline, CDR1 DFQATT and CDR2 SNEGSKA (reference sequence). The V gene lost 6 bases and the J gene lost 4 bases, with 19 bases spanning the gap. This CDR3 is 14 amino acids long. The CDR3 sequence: CSATTGTPMYEQYF. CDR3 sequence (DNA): TGCAGTGCAACGACCGGGACTCCCATGTACGAGCAGTACTTC.

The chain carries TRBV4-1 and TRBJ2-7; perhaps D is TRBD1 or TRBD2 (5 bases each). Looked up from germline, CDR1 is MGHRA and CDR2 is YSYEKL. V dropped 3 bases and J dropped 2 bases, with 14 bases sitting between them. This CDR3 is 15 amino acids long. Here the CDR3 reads CASSQDWGGTYEQYF. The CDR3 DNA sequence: TGCGCCAGCAGCCAGGACTGGGGCGGTACCTACGAGCAGTACTTC.

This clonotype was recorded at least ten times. The CDR3 DNA is TGTGCCAGCAGGGGGACAGGGATGGAAGAGACCCAGTACTTC. It is translated as CASRGTGMEETQYF. The chain combines TRBV12-3 or TRBV12-4 with TRBJ2-5; the match to TRBD1 covers 9 bases. V trimming: 6 bases; J trimming: 3 bases; junction bases outside the gene matches: 5. This CDR3 comprises 14 residues.

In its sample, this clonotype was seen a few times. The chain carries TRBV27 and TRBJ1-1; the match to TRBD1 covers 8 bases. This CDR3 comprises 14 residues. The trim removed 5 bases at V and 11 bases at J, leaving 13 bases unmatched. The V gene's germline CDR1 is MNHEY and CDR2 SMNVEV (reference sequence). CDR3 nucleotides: TGTGCCAGCAGTCCGCGGACAGGGATGGTCGTGGCTTTCTTT. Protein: CASSPRTGMVVAFF.

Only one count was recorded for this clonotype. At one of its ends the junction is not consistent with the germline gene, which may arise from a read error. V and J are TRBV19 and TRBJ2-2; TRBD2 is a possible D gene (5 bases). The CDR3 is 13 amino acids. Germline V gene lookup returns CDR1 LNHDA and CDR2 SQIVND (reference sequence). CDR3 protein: CASSWATTGKLFF. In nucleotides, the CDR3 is TGTGCCAGTAGTTGGGCGACAACCGGGAAGCTGTTTTTT.

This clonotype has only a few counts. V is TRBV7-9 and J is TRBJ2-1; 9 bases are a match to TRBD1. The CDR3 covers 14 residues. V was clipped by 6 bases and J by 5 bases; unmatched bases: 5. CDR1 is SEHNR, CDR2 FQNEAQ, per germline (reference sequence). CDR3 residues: CASSPGQGHNEQFF. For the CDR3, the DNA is TGTGCCAGCAGTCCTGGACAGGGGCACAATGAGCAGTTCTTC.

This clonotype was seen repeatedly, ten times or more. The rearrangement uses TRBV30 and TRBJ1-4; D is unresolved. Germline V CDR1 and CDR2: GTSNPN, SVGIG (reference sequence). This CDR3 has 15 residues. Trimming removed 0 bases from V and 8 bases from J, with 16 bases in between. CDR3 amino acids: CAWSVWPAGEEKLFF. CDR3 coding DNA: TGTGCCTGGAGTGTATGGCCGGCGGGCGAGGAAAAACTGTTTTTT.

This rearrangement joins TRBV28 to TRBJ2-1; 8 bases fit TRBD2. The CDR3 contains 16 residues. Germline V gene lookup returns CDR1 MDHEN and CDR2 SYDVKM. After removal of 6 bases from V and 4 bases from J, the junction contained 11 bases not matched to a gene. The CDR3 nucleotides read TGTGCCAGCAGCCTACTGAGCGGGGGACTTTACAATGAGCAGTTCTTC. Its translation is CASSLLSGGLYNEQFF.

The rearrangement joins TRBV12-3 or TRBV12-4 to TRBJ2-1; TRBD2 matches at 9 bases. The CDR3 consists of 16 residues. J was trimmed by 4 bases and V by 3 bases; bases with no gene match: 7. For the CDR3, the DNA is TGTGCCAGCAGTTTTGGCGGGGGGGCCGGTTACAATGAGCAGTTCTTC. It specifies CASSFGGGAGYNEQFF.

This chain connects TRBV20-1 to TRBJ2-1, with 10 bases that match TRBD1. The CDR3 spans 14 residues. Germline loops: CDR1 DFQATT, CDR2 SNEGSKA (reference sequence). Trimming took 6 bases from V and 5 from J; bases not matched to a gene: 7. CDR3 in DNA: TGCAGTGCAACCGGGACAGGGGTTCACAATGAGCAGTTCTTC. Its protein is CSATGTGVHNEQFF.

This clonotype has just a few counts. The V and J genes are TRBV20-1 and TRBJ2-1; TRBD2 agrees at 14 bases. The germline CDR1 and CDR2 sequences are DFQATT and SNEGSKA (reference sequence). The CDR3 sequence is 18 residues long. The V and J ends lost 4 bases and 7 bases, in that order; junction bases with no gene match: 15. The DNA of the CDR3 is TGCAGTGCTACTTCGTCGACTAGCGGGGGGGTAACGGGGAATGAGCAGTTCTTC. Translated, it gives CSATSSTSGGVTGNEQFF.

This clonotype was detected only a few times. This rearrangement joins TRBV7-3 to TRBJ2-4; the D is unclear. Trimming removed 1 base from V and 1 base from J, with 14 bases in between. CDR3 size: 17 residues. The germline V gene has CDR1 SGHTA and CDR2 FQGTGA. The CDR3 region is CASSLKVNGIAKNIQYF. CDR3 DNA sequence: TGTGCCAGCAGCTTAAAGGTCAATGGCATCGCCAAAAACATTCAGTACTTC.